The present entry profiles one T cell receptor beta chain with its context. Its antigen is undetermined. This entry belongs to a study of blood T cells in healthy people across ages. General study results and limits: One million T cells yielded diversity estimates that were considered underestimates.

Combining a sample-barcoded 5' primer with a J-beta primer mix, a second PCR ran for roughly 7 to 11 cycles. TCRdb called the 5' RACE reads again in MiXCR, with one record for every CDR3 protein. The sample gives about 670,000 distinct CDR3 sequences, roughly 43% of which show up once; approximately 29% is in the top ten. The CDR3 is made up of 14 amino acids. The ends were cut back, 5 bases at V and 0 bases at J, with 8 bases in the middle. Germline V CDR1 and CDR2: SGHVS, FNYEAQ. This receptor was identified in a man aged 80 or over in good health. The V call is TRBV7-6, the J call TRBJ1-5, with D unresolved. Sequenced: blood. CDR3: CASSERNSNQPQHF. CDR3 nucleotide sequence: TGTGCCAGCAGCGAACGGAATAGCAATCAGCCCCAGCATTTT.